This T cell receptor beta chain was identified in a study of T-cell memory formation after mild COVID-19. Study results and caveats: Researchers found some responding clones in pre-infection memory, a sign that cross-reactive memory joined.

V was clipped by 6 bases and J by 4 bases; unmatched bases: 11. This CDR3 has 15 amino acids. TCR alpha and TCR beta cDNA libraries carrying sample barcodes and UMIs were produced by 5'RACE using constant-segment primers. A single record per CDR3 protein comes from TCRdb applying MiXCR to the 5' RACE reads. The data hold around 530,000 distinct CDR3 sequences, with roughly a fifth observed a single time. On this clonotype: Its antigen is unidentified.

The sample comprised PBMCs or a T cell subset sorted from them (not recorded which). The receptor was isolated from an adult woman who had mild COVID-19 (a few samples of this study predate the infection). Cell type and time point are not known. The chain uses TRBV12-3 or TRBV12-4 and TRBJ2-5; 7 bases match TRBD1. CDR3 loop: CASSTSTGKGETQYF. The CDR3 DNA is TGTGCCAGCAGCACTTCGACAGGGAAGGGAGAGACCCAGTACTTC.